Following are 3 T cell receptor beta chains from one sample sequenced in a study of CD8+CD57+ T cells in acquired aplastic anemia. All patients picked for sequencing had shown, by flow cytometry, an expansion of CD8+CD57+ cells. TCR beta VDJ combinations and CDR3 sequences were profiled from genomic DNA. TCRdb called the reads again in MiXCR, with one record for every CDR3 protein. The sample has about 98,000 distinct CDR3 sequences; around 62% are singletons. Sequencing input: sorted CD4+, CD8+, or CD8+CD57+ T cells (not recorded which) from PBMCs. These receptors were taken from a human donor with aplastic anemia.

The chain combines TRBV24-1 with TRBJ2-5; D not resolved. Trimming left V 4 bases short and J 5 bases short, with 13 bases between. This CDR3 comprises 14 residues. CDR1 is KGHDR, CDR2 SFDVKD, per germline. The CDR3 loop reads CATSDPDTRETQYF. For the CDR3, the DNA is TGTGCCACCAGTGACCCTGACACTCGGGAGACCCAGTACTTC.

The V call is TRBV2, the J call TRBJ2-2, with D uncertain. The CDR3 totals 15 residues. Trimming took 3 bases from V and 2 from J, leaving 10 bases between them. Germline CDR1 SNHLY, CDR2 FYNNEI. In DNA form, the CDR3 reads TGTGCCAGCAGTGAGGTCCCCCCCAACACCGGGGAGCTGTTTTTT. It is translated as CASSEVPPNTGELFF.

Written as DNA, the CDR3 is TGTGCCAGTAGTATCGGGACAGGGGGCCTCTACGAGCAGTACTTC. Protein: CASSIGTGGLYEQYF. The chain couples TRBV19 to TRBJ2-7; 12 nucleotides align to TRBD1. Trimming cost V 3 bases and J 3 bases; bases outside gene matches: 3. CDR1 LNHDA and CDR2 SQIVND come from the germline V gene (reference sequence). The CDR3 length is 15 residues.